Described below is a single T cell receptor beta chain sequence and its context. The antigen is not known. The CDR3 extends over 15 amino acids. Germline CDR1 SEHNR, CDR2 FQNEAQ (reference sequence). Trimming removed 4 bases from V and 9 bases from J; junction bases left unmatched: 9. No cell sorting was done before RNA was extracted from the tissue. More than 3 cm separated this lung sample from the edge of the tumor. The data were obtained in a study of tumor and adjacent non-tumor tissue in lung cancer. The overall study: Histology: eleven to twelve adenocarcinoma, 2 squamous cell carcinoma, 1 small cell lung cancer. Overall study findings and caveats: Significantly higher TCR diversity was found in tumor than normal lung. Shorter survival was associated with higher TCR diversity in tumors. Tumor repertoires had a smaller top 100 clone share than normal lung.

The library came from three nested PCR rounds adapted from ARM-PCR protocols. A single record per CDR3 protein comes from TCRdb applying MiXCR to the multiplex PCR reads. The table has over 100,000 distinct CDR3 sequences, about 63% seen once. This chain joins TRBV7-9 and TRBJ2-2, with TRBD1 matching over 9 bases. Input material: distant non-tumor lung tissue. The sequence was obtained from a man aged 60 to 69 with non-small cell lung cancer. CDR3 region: CASSSQGANARELFF. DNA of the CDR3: TGTGCCAGCAGCTCACAGGGGGCGAACGCCCGGGAGCTGTTTTTT.